The 31 T cell receptor beta chains listed next were all sequenced from one sample in a study of cytomegalovirus exposure and HLA in healthy donors. 13 Jbeta primers and 60 Vbeta primers were used for the PCR. TCRdb's table, derived via immunoSEQ multiplex PCR, lists solely in-frame clones and lacks some. This table holds approximately 80,000 clones, roughly 70% found once. Input material: PBMCs. The source of these receptors is a man aged 25 to 40 in good health and CMV-seropositive.

The V gene is TRBV29-1, the J gene TRBJ2-1; 12 bases are shared with TRBD2. The CDR3 has 15 amino acids. CDR1 is SQVTM and CDR2 is ANQGSEA in the germline V gene. Germline trimming cut 7 bases from V and 8 bases from J; bases unmatched to any gene: 12. The CDR3 sequence is CSGRGVLAGGHEQFF. The CDR3 DNA is TGCAGCGGAAGGGGAGTTCTAGCGGGAGGGCATGAGCAGTTCTTC.

This sequence joins TRBV11-1 and TRBJ2-1; 8 nucleotides line up with TRBD1. The trim removed 5 bases at V and 7 bases at J, leaving 10 bases unmatched. The germline V gene has CDR1 SGHAT and CDR2 FQDESV (reference sequence). The CDR3 contains 15 residues. CDR3 sequence reads: CASSLRDRIRNEQFF. The CDR3 DNA sequence: TGTGCCAGCAGCCTCCGGGACAGGATCAGGAATGAGCAGTTCTTC.

The chain is built from TRBV6-4 and TRBJ2-2, with 8 bases lining up with TRBD1. V trimming: 8 bases; J trimming: 6 bases; junction bases outside the gene matches: 14. Germline CDR1 reads MRHNA; CDR2 reads SNTAGT. This CDR3 contains 16 residues. The CDR3 coding sequence is TGTGCCAGCCGAACACGGGAGACAGGGGAATCCGGGGAGCTGTTTTTT. It codes for CASRTRETGESGELFF.

For this clone: The same CDR3 is also encoded by other DNA sequences in this sample. V usage is TRBV5-1 and J usage is TRBJ2-3, with 8 nucleotides matching TRBD1. CDR3 size: 15 residues. V gave up 1 base and J gave up 1 base; unmatched junction bases: 2. CDR1 and CDR2 (germline): SGHRS, YFSETQ. CDR3 region: CASSLLGQGTDTQYF. The CDR3 region has the DNA TGCGCCAGCAGCTTGTTGGGACAGGGCACAGATACGCAGTATTTT.

The chain combines TRBV5-1 with TRBJ1-3, with D possibly matching TRBD1 (6 bases). Trimming left V 0 bases short and J 4 bases short, with 8 bases between. This CDR3 region has 14 residues. CDR1 is SGHRS, CDR2 YFSETQ, per germline. CDR3 loop: CASSLGRGGNTIYF. The CDR3 DNA reads as TGCGCCAGCAGCTTGGGCAGGGGAGGAAACACCATATATTTT.

This sequence joins TRBV28 and TRBJ1-4; the match to TRBD1 covers 10 bases. Trimming at V came to 8 bases and at J to 2 bases, leaving 17 bases not matched to a gene. The CDR3 spans 19 residues. Per germline, CDR1 MDHEN and CDR2 SYDVKM. The CDR3 nucleotides are TGTGCCAGCTCCATCATTGTGGGACAGGGGATCGGGACTAATGAAAAACTGTTTTTT. Its translation is CASSIIVGQGIGTNEKLFF.

This chain links TRBV10-3 with TRBJ2-5; 7 bases map to TRBD1. Germline lookup yields CDR1 ENHRY and CDR2 SYGVKD. V lost 2 bases to trimming and J lost 0 bases; unmatched junction nucleotides: 12. The CDR3 extends over 18 amino acids. CDR3 sequence (DNA): TGTGCCATCAGTGAGCTGCATACCACAGGGGTAAACCAAGAGACCCAGTACTTC. It codes for CAISELHTTGVNQETQYF.

This clone was detected a few times. The genes are TRBV29-1 and TRBJ2-7, with 8 bases aligning to TRBD1. The germline gives CDR1 SQVTM, CDR2 ANQGSEA. V gave up 6 bases and J gave up 3 bases; unmatched junction bases: 10. The CDR3 covers 14 residues. The CDR3 is CSVTGGTGVYEQYF. The CDR3 nucleotides read TGCAGCGTCACCGGTGGGACAGGCGTCTACGAGCAGTACTTC.

The chain uses TRBV7-9 and TRBJ1-1; TRBD1 matches at 8 bases. The CDR3 is 14 residues long. Trimming removed 7 bases from V and 4 bases from J; junction bases left unmatched: 8. Per germline, CDR1 SEHNR and CDR2 FQNEAQ (reference sequence). As DNA, the CDR3 is TGTGCCAGCATCCAGGGGGCAGCGAGCACTGAAGCTTTCTTT. It yields the protein CASIQGAASTEAFF.

The rearrangement links TRBV14 to TRBJ2-1, with TRBD2 identical over 8 bases. After removal of 4 bases from V and 7 bases from J, the junction contained 9 bases not matched to a gene. This CDR3 spans 15 amino acids. Germline CDR1 is SGHDN and CDR2 is FVKESK. The DNA of the CDR3 is TGTGCCAGCAGCCCTTTTGGCGGGGGGCGGAATGAGCAGTTCTTC. It translates to CASSPFGGGRNEQFF.

The chain has TRBV5-6 and TRBJ1-2; 7 bases fit TRBD1. CDR3 size: 14 residues. The germline CDR1 and CDR2 sequences are SGHDT and YYEEEE. Trimming at V came to 5 bases and at J to 8 bases, leaving 12 bases not matched to a gene. In DNA, the CDR3 is TGTGCCAGCAGTATCGACAGGGCCTCCTGGGGCTACACCTTC. Protein: CASSIDRASWGYTF.

The table lists this clone with a few counts. This chain links TRBV7-2 with TRBJ1-2; weak D call: TRBD1 (5 bases). Germline V gene sequence: CDR1 SGHTA, CDR2 FQGNSA. CDR3 length: 15 amino acids. V was trimmed by 3 bases and J by 5 bases, leaving 16 bases between them. This chain's CDR3 is CASSFSSGYRYGYTF. The CDR3 coding sequence is TGTGCCAGCAGCTTCTCGTCAGGGTATAGGTATGGCTACACCTTC.

The gene calls are TRBV9 and TRBJ1-2; 9 bases agree with TRBD1. The CDR3 consists of 15 residues. V shed 0 bases, J shed 8 bases, and the junction held 8 bases outside the gene matches. In germline, CDR1 is SGDLS, CDR2 YYNGEE. The CDR3 loop reads CASSVAGDRALGYTF. For the CDR3, the DNA is TGTGCCAGCAGCGTAGCTGGGGACAGGGCCTTAGGCTACACCTTC.

The sample holds a few counts of this clone. This chain uses TRBV7-2 with TRBJ1-2; 9 positions agree with TRBD1. The CDR3 length is 13 residues. Germline CDR1 and CDR2: SGHTA and FQGNSA. Trimming removed 6 bases from V and 8 bases from J; junction bases left unmatched: 7. This CDR3 reads CASRLQGAPGYTF. The DNA of the CDR3 is TGTGCCAGCAGGTTACAGGGGGCACCAGGCTACACCTTC. Full variable domain (remainder filled in from reference TRBV7-2 and TRBJ1-2): GAGVSQSPSNKVTEKGKDVELRCDPISGHTALYWYRQSLGQGLEFLIYFQGNSAPDKSGLPSDRFSAERTGGSVSTLTIQRTQQEDSAVYLCASRLQGAPGYTFGSGTRLTVV.

This chain uses TRBV29-1 with TRBJ2-5; TRBD2 might be the D (7 bases). Germline V gene lookup returns CDR1 SQVTM and CDR2 ANQGSEA. V dropped 3 bases and J dropped 11 bases, with 16 bases sitting between them. CDR3 size: 12 residues. DNA for the CDR3: TGCAGCGTTGAGGCGGGGGCCAGGGAGCAGTACTTC. The encoded protein is CSVEAGAREQYF.

This clone has only one observation. The V call is TRBV7-6, the J call TRBJ2-3; perhaps TRBD2 as D (5 bases). From germline, CDR1 is SGHVS and CDR2 FNYEAQ. CDR3 length equals 12 residues. V lost 5 bases, J lost 6 bases, and 9 bases lay in between. The CDR3 DNA reads as TGTGCCAGCAGCCTCGTAGCGGATACGCAGTATTTT. Its translation is CASSLVADTQYF.

This chain connects TRBV7-9 to TRBJ2-1; D unclear. V lost 1 base to trimming and J lost 6 bases, with 7 bases between them. Germline CDR1 SEHNR, CDR2 FQNEAQ (reference sequence). This CDR3 comprises 13 residues. CDR3 DNA sequence: TGTGCCAGCAGCTTAGGGCCCTCCAATGAGCAGTTCTTC. Protein sequence: CASSLGPSNEQFF.

This chain connects TRBV6-5 to TRBJ2-5; D is unresolved. Deletions cut 5 bases from V and 5 bases from J, with 12 bases between. CDR3 size: 13 residues. Germline V lookup: CDR1 MNHEY, CDR2 SVGAGI. The CDR3 here is CASSPVNRETQYF. The CDR3 DNA reads as TGTGCCAGCAGTCCGGTAAATCGGGAGACCCAGTACTTC.

The rearrangement joins TRBV11-1 to TRBJ2-5; 8 bases fit TRBD1. The CDR3 contains 16 residues. Germline loops: CDR1 SGHAT, CDR2 FQDESV (reference sequence). V lost 5 bases and J lost 4; bases outside the gene matches: 12. CDR3 loop: CASSLFGQGKLETQYF. CDR3 sequence (DNA): TGTGCCAGCAGCCTTTTCGGACAGGGAAAGTTAGAGACCCAGTACTTC.

The V and J genes are TRBV6-5 and TRBJ1-1; D remains unclear. The ends were cut back, 2 bases at V and 6 bases at J, with 10 bases in the middle. The CDR3 loop spans 13 amino acids. Germline-derived CDR1 and CDR2 are MNHEY and SVGAGI. CDR3 in amino acids: CASSYVRQAEAFF. The CDR3 DNA follows: TGTGCCAGCAGTTACGTCCGGCAGGCTGAAGCTTTCTTT.

The chain uses TRBV9 and TRBJ2-6; D is perhaps TRBD1 (5 bases). This CDR3 has 17 residues. Germline loops: CDR1 SGDLS, CDR2 YYNGEE. The V gene lost 0 bases and the J gene lost 0 bases, with 10 bases spanning the gap. Here the CDR3 reads CASSVAGQNSGANVLTF. CDR3 sequence (DNA): TGTGCCAGCAGCGTAGCAGGACAAAACTCTGGGGCCAACGTCCTGACTTTC.

The chain employs TRBV5-1 and TRBJ2-1; 10 bases map to TRBD2. V shed 3 bases, J shed 7 bases, and the junction held 16 bases outside the gene matches. CDR1 and CDR2 (germline): SGHRS, YFSETQ. This CDR3 has 18 amino acids. In nucleotides, the CDR3 is TGCGCCAGCAGCTCAAATCCTTCACTAGCGGGGTCAGGTAATGAGCAGTTCTTC. This codes for CASSSNPSLAGSGNEQFF.

This clone was counted between two and nine times. This rearrangement joins TRBV9 to TRBJ1-3, with D possibly being TRBD1 (6 bases). The V gene lost 0 bases and the J gene lost 4 bases, with 17 bases spanning the gap. There are 17 residues in the CDR3. The V gene's germline CDR1 is SGDLS and CDR2 YYNGEE. CDR3: CASSVAPSQGKGNTIYF. The CDR3, as DNA: TGTGCCAGCAGCGTAGCCCCGTCACAGGGAAAGGGAAACACCATATATTTT.

With respect to this clone: One end of the junction is discordant with germline, which a read error may explain. This sequence joins TRBV27 and TRBJ1-5, with D possibly being TRBD1 (5 bases). This CDR3 region has 14 residues. Germline values: CDR1 MNHEY, CDR2 SMNVEV (reference sequence). CDR3 region: CASSLSGGNQPQNF. CDR3 bases: TGTGCCAGCAGTTTATCGGGGGGGAACCAGCCCCAGAATTTT.

The chain employs TRBV7-9 and TRBJ2-5, with TRBD2 matching 13 bases. The CDR3 loop spans 17 amino acids. The V segment lost 5 bases and the J segment 0 bases; nucleotides outside the gene matches: 6. Germline V gene sequence: CDR1 SEHNR, CDR2 FQNEAQ (reference sequence). The CDR3 DNA is TGTGCCAGCAGCACAAGACTAGCGGGGGGCTACCAAGAGACCCAGTACTTC. This sequence encodes CASSTRLAGGYQETQYF.

This chain links TRBV7-2 with TRBJ2-7; D perhaps matches TRBD1 (6 bases). CDR3 length equals 13 residues. CDR1 SGHTA and CDR2 FQGNSA come from the germline V gene. Trimming took 3 bases from V and 0 from J, leaving 6 bases between them. Here the CDR3 DNA reads TGTGCCAGCAGCTTGGACAGCTCCTACGAGCAGTACTTC. It is translated as CASSLDSSYEQYF.

V is TRBV28 and J is TRBJ1-3; TRBD1 matches at 10 bases. The CDR3 spans 15 residues. The junction had 3 bases not matched to a gene; V was cut back by 4 bases and J by 3 bases. Germline values: CDR1 MDHEN, CDR2 SYDVKM. The CDR3, as DNA: TGTGCCAGCAGTTACGGGGACAGGGGTGGAAACACCATATATTTT. It encodes CASSYGDRGGNTIYF.

The J gene is TRBJ1-6, the V gene TRBV25-1; no firm D call. Trimming shortened V by 8 bases and J by 0 bases, and 14 bases separated the two germline ends. The CDR3 totals 16 residues. Per the germline V gene, CDR1 is MGHDK and CDR2 is SYGVNS. The CDR3 DNA reads as TGTGCCAGCCATGAACAAATCAGCTCCTATAATTCACCCCTCCACTTT. Amino acids: CASHEQISSYNSPLHF.

This clone occurred a few times. This chain uses TRBV9 with TRBJ1-2; the match to TRBD1 covers 8 bases. Per germline, CDR1 SGDLS and CDR2 YYNGEE. The J segment lost 6 bases and the V segment lost 5 bases, leaving 12 bases of the junction unmatched. CDR3 length equals 15 residues. DNA of the CDR3: TGTGCCAGCAGTCAGACCCGACAGGGGCGTCATGGCTACACCTTC. It encodes CASSQTRQGRHGYTF.

The V call is TRBV10-1, the J call TRBJ1-6; 8 bases match TRBD1. Germline trimming cut 6 bases from V and 10 bases from J; bases unmatched to any gene: 8. The CDR3 has 14 residues. Per germline, CDR1 WNHNN and CDR2 SYGVQD (reference sequence). Written as DNA, the CDR3 is TGCGCCAGCAGGACAGGGGAAGAAAGGTCACCCCTCCACTTT. Its translation is CASRTGEERSPLHF.

V and J are TRBV5-1 and TRBJ2-5, with D uncertain. Germline CDR1 SGHRS, CDR2 YFSETQ. CDR3 length: 13 amino acids. V lost 0 bases and J 5 bases, leaving 8 bases between the germline ends. CDR3 nucleotides: TGCGCCAGCAGCTTGGGGGCCGATGAGACCCAGTACTTC. The encoded protein is CASSLGADETQYF.